This TCR beta chain emerged from a study of OX40 agonist ivuxolimab in advanced cancers. Findings of the study overall: Normalized expansion of T-cell clones was also low for some nonresponders. Clones of CD4+ and CD8+ blood T cells grew by week 6 at doses of 0.1 to 3.0 mg/kg.

TCRdb keeps only in-frame clones here, not all; method: immunoSEQ multiplex PCR. The data contain 89,000 or so clones, about 91% of them singletons. This CDR3 has 16 amino acids. CDR1 and CDR2 from the germline V gene are MNHNS and SASEGT. V gave up 0 bases and J gave up 3 bases; unmatched junction bases: 5. This clone appeared once. Its specificity is not known. The chain carries TRBV6-1 and TRBJ2-7, with TRBD2 matching 10 bases. This clonotype was obtained from an adult with an advanced solid tumor such as melanoma, head and neck, liver or kidney cancer. This material consisted of CD4+ or CD8+ T cells sorted from blood, taken in a trial of the OX40 agonist ivuxolimab. The CDR3, as DNA: TGTGCCAGCAGTGAAGCGCCTAGCGGGAGCGGCTACGAGCAGTACTTC. Encoded protein: CASSEAPSGSGYEQYF.